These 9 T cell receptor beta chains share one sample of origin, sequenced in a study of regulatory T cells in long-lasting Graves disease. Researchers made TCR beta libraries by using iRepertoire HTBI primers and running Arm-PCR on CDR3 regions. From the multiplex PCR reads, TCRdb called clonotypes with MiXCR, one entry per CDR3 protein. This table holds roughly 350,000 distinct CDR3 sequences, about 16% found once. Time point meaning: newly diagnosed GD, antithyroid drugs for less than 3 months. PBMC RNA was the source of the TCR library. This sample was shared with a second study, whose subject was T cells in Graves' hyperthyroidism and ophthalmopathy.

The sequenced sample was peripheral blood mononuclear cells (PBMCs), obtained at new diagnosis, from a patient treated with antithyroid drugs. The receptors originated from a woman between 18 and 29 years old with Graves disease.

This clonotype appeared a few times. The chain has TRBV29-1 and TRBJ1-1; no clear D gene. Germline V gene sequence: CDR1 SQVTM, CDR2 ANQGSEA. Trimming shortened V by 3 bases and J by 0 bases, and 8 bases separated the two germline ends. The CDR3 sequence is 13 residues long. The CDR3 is CSVENQMNTEAFF. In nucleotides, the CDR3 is TGCAGCGTTGAGAACCAGATGAACACTGAAGCTTTCTTT.

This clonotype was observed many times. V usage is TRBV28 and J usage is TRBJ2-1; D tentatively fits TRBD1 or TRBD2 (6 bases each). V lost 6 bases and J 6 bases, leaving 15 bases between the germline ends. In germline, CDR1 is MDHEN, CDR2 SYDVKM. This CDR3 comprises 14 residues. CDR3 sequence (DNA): TGTGCCAGCAGATGGGGGGCTCATATCAATGAGCAGTTCTTC. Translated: CASRWGAHINEQFF.

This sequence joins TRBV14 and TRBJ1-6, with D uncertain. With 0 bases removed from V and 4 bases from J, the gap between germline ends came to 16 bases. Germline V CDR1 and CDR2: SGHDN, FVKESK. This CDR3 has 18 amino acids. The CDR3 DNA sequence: TGTGCCAGCAGCCAAGACCCCGCGTCAACGGGGTATAATTCACCCCTCCACTTT. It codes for CASSQDPASTGYNSPLHF. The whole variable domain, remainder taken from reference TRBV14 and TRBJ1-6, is EAGVTQFPSHSVIEKGQTVTLRCDPISGHDNLYWYRRVMGKEIKFLLHFVKESKQDESGMPNNRFLAERTGGTYSTLKVQPAELEDSGVYFCASSQDPASTGYNSPLHFGNGTRLTVT.

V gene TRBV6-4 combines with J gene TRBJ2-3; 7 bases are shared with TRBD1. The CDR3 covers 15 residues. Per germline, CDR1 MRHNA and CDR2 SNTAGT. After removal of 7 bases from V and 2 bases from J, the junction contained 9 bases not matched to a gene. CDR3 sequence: CASTGTVLHTDTQYF. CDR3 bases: TGTGCCAGCACCGGGACAGTCCTACACACAGATACGCAGTATTTT.

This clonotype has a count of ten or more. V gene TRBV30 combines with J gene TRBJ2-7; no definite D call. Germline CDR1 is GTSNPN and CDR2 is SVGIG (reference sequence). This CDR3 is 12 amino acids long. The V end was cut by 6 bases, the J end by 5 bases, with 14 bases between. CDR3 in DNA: TGTGCCTGCATGGACCTGGGGAACGAGCAGTACTTC. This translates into CACMDLGNEQYF.

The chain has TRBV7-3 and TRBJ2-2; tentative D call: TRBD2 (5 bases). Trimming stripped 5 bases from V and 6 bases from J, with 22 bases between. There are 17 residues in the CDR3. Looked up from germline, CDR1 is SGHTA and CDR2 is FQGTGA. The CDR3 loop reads CASSALPGLGVPGELFF. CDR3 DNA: TGTGCCAGCAGCGCACTGCCCGGTCTGGGAGTCCCCGGGGAGCTGTTTTTT.

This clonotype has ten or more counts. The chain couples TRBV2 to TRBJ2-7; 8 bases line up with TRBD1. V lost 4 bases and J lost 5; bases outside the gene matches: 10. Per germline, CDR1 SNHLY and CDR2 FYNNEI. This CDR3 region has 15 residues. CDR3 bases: TGTGCCAGCAGTGGGAGCCGGGACAGGTCCCACGAGCAGTACTTC. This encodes CASSGSRDRSHEQYF.

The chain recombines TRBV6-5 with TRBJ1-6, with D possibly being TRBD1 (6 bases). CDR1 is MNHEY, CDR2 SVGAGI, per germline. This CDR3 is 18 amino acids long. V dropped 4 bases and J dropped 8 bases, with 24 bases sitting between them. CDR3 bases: TGTGCCAGCAGTTTCAATAATCGTATTAGACAGGTTGATTCACCCCTCCACTTT. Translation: CASSFNNRIRQVDSPLHF.

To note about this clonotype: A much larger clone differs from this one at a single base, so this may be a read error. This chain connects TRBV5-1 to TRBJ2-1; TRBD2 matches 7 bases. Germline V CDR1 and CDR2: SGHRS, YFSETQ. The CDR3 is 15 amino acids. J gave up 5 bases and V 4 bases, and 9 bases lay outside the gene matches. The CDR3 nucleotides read TGCGCCAGCAGCGCCGGGACTAACGGGAACAATGAGCAGTTCTTC. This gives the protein CASSAGTNGNNEQFF.